The 28 T cell receptor beta chains below come from one sample, sequenced in a study of shared clonotypes between healthy human individuals (dated by TCRdb to about 2020). Libraries were prepared through the immunoSEQ multiplex PCR assay. TCRdb retrieved this table from immuneACCESS and kept in-frame rearrangements only. Not all clones are present; in checked studies, unresolved V genes account for under half, and no reason is known for the remainder. Across this sample there are around 2.3 million clones, with approximately 94% seen only once. The leading ten clones occupy 0.13% of the sample. Input material: naive CD4+ T cells sorted from blood. The sample's cell subset or site label, decoded: CD45RA+ positively selected. Receptors originate from a man aged 18 to 30 in good health.

Worth noting for this clone: In this CDR3 the conserved last residue, phenylalanine or tryptophan, is missing, so a read error is likely. The DNA is left out, because the CDR3 cannot be placed on it with certainty; the CDR3 is given as TCRdb lists it. The gene calls are TRBV6-5 and TRBJ1-2. The CDR3 spans 11 amino acids, including both terminal residues. The germline V gene encodes CDR1 MNHEY and CDR2 SVGAGI. The CDR3 here is CASSSGPSQSL.

Note on this clone: This specimen includes other DNA sequences encoding the same CDR3. This chain joins TRBV25-1 and TRBJ2-2; maybe TRBD1 (6 bases). Trimming stripped 2 bases from V and 3 bases from J, with 10 bases between. This CDR3 is 15 amino acids long. CDR1 and CDR2 (germline): MGHDK, SYGVNS. CDR3 DNA: TGTGCCAGCAGTGAAGTGGACAGAGACACCGGGGAGCTGTTTTTT. Its translation: CASSEVDRDTGELFF.

In regard to this clone: An end of the junction differs from the germline gene, which may be a read error. This chain uses TRBV2 with TRBJ1-5, with a tentative D call TRBD1 (5 bases). This CDR3 is 16 amino acids long. Per germline, CDR1 SNHLY and CDR2 FYNNEI. CDR3 DNA sequence: TGTGCCAGCAGCGAAGACAGAAGCCGAGACAATCAGCCCCAGCATTTT. Protein: CASSEDRSRDNQPQHF. Full variable domain (remainder filled in from reference TRBV2 and TRBJ1-5): EPEVTQTPSHQVTQMGQEVILRCVPISNHLYFYWYRQILGQKVEFLVSFYNNEISEKSEIFDDQFSVERPDGSNFTLKIRSTKLEDSAMYFCASSEDRSRDNQPQHFGDGTRLSIL.

V gene TRBV9 combines with J gene TRBJ2-2; the D gene could be TRBD1 or TRBD2 (5 bases each). Trimming shortened V by 2 bases and J by 3 bases, and 11 bases separated the two germline ends. The CDR3 extends over 15 amino acids. Germline V lookup: CDR1 SGDLS, CDR2 YYNGEE. CDR3 bases: TGTGCCAGCAGCGTCCGGGACGGGGACACCGGGGAGCTGTTTTTT. Its translation: CASSVRDGDTGELFF.

The chain employs TRBV11-2 and TRBJ2-5; 7 bases are a match to TRBD1. This CDR3 has 14 residues. CDR1 is SGHAT, CDR2 FQNNGV, per germline. The V and J ends lost 3 bases and 2 bases, in that order; junction bases with no gene match: 3. CDR3 sequence reads: CASSFTGQQETQYF. In nucleotides, the CDR3 is TGTGCCAGCAGCTTTACGGGACAGCAAGAGACCCAGTACTTC.

J is TRBJ2-3 and V is TRBV5-4; D unresolved. This CDR3 comprises 16 residues. Germline-derived CDR1 and CDR2 are SGHNT and YYREEE (reference sequence). V lost 3 bases, J lost 0 bases, and 14 bases lay in between. This CDR3 reads CASSSGWATSTDTQYF. CDR3 DNA sequence: TGTGCCAGCAGCTCGGGTTGGGCTACTAGCACAGATACGCAGTATTTT.

In regard to this clone: Other nucleotide sequences in the sample specify the same CDR3. V and J are TRBV30 and TRBJ2-1; D uncertain. The CDR3 extends over 11 amino acids. V was shortened by 5 bases and J by 4 bases, with 6 bases between the two germline ends. Germline loops: CDR1 GTSNPN, CDR2 SVGIG (reference sequence). CDR3 loop: CAWGPYNEQFF. The CDR3 bases are TGTGCCTGGGGGCCTTACAATGAGCAGTTCTTC.

The J gene is TRBJ2-1, the V gene TRBV28; possibly TRBD2 for D (6 bases). This CDR3 contains 15 residues. Between the trimmed V and J ends, which lost 5 bases and 7 bases, there was a span of 18 bases. CDR1 MDHEN and CDR2 SYDVKM come from the germline V gene. The CDR3 region has the DNA TGTGCCAGCAGTCCCGGGGGTATCTATGGGAATGAGCAGTTCTTC. It encodes CASSPGGIYGNEQFF.

Concerning this clone itself: This sample also contains other DNA sequences that code for the same CDR3. V usage is TRBV5-4 and J usage is TRBJ2-7; a weak D match, TRBD2 (6 bases). Germline CDR1 is SGHNT and CDR2 is YYREEE (reference sequence). V was trimmed by 2 bases and J by 7 bases, leaving 7 bases between them. The CDR3 is 11 residues long. For the CDR3, the DNA is TGTGCCAGCAGCTTAGGGAGGGAGCAGTACTTC. Its protein is CASSLGREQYF.

The chain joins TRBV4-3 to TRBJ1-5, with 8 bases aligning to TRBD1. CDR1 and CDR2 from the germline V gene are LGHNA and YSLEER. V lost 5 bases, J lost 5 bases, and 5 bases stayed unmatched. The CDR3 runs to 14 residues. The CDR3 region has the DNA TGCGCCAGCAGCAAGGACAGGGCGGATCAGCCCCAGCATTTT. It translates to CASSKDRADQPQHF.

J is TRBJ1-5 and V is TRBV6-6; 7 nucleotides match TRBD1. The CDR3 consists of 15 residues. Trimming at V came to 0 bases and at J to 4 bases, leaving 3 bases not matched to a gene. Germline V CDR1 and CDR2: MNHNY, SVGAGI (reference sequence). The CDR3 region has the DNA TGTGCCAGCAGTTACTCCGGCAGGGGGAATCAGCCCCAGCATTTT. Translation: CASSYSGRGNQPQHF.

With respect to this clone: Other DNA sequences in this sample translate to the same CDR3. The chain has TRBV7-9 and TRBJ1-5; D is ambiguous. This CDR3 is built from 14 residues. V gave up 8 bases and J gave up 2 bases, with 13 bases separating them. The V gene's germline CDR1 is SEHNR and CDR2 FQNEAQ (reference sequence). CDR3 in amino acids: CASSLGGGNQPQHF. For the CDR3, the DNA is TGTGCCAGCTCTCTAGGAGGAGGCAATCAGCCCCAGCATTTT.

The chain combines TRBV11-2 with TRBJ2-2; no clear D. Trimming took off 3 bases at V and 6 bases at J, with 2 bases between the two ends. The CDR3 totals 11 residues. The V gene's germline CDR1 is SGHAT and CDR2 FQNNGV. The CDR3 here is CASSFPGELFF. The DNA for the CDR3 is TGTGCCAGCAGCTTCCCCGGGGAGCTGTTTTTT.

V is TRBV18 and J is TRBJ2-3; TRBD2 matches 8 bases. CDR3 length: 16 residues. The ends lost 5 bases at V and 0 bases at J; junction bases unmatched: 7. Germline lookup yields CDR1 KGHSH and CDR2 LQKENI. The DNA for the CDR3 is TGTGCCAGCTCATCCCTTAGCGGGAAAAGCACAGATACGCAGTATTTT. Amino acid sequence: CASSSLSGKSTDTQYF. Supplemented by reference TRBV18 and TRBJ2-3, the full variable domain reads NAGVMQNPRHLVRRRGQEARLRCSPMKGHSHVYWYRQLPEEGLKFMVYLQKENIIDESGMPKERFSAEFPKEGPSILRIQQVVRGDSAAYFCASSSLSGKSTDTQYFGPGTRLTVL.

This chain uses TRBV5-1 with TRBJ2-5, with D hard to call. The CDR3 is made up of 15 amino acids. Germline V lookup: CDR1 SGHRS, CDR2 YFSETQ. The V gene lost 0 bases and the J gene lost 5 bases, with 14 bases spanning the gap. The CDR3 here is CASSLGWSTGETQYF. For the CDR3, the DNA is TGCGCCAGCAGCTTGGGTTGGAGCACCGGGGAGACCCAGTACTTC.

In the case of this clone: The same CDR3 can be traced to other DNA sequences in this sample. The rearrangement joins TRBV5-1 to TRBJ2-1; perhaps D is TRBD1 or TRBD2 (5 bases each). The germline V and J ends were trimmed by 4 bases and 0 bases, with 14 bases remaining between them. Germline V lookup: CDR1 SGHRS, CDR2 YFSETQ. The CDR3 runs 16 residues. The CDR3 DNA is TGCGCCAGCAGCCTGGGACCAGGGAGCTCCTACAATGAGCAGTTCTTC. The encoded protein is CASSLGPGSSYNEQFF.

As regards this clone: Other DNA sequences in this specimen translate into the identical CDR3. The chain joins TRBV5-1 to TRBJ2-7; the D is unclear. Trimming cost V 0 bases and J 0 bases, with 7 bases left between them. CDR1 and CDR2 (germline): SGHRS, YFSETQ. This CDR3 has 14 residues. The CDR3 nucleotides are TGCGCCAGCAGCTTGGGCCGGACCTCCTACGAGCAGTACTTC. Its protein is CASSLGRTSYEQYF. Using reference TRBV5-1 and TRBJ2-7 for the parts outside the CDR3, the full variable domain is KAGVTQTPRYLIKTRGQQVTLSCSPISGHRSVSWYQQTPGQGLQFLFEYFSETQRNKGNFPGRFSGRQFSNSRSEMNVSTLELGDSALYLCASSLGRTSYEQYFGPGTRLTVT.

The J gene is TRBJ2-1, the V gene TRBV11-2; 12 nucleotides agree with TRBD1. Germline assignment: CDR1 SGHAT and CDR2 FQNNGV. With V trimmed by 2 bases and J by 12 bases, 14 bases remained unmatched. The CDR3 sequence is 17 residues long. The CDR3 protein is CASSLSLRDRGLYGQFF. The CDR3 bases are TGTGCCAGCAGCTTATCACTTAGGGACAGGGGGCTATATGGGCAGTTCTTC.

This chain uses TRBV15 with TRBJ1-1; no definite D call. With 0 bases removed from V and 1 base from J, the gap between germline ends came to 9 bases. The length of the CDR3 is 15 residues. The germline V gene has CDR1 LNHNV and CDR2 YYDKDF (reference sequence). CDR3 sequence: CATSRDYTGNTEAFF. In nucleotides, the CDR3 is TGTGCCACCAGCAGAGATTATACGGGGAACACTGAAGCTTTCTTT.

The chain couples TRBV10-3 to TRBJ1-3; perhaps TRBD1 as D (5 bases). Trimming took 6 bases from V and 0 from J, leaving 9 bases between them. CDR3 length equals 14 residues. Germline V gene lookup returns CDR1 ENHRY and CDR2 SYGVKD. CDR3 sequence reads: CAIRQGNSGNTIYF. The CDR3 coding sequence is TGTGCCATCAGGCAGGGCAACTCTGGAAACACCATATATTTT.

The genes are TRBV4-1 and TRBJ2-3; 7 bases fit TRBD2. V was clipped by 1 base and J by 1 base; unmatched bases: 11. The germline V gene has CDR1 MGHRA and CDR2 YSYEKL. This CDR3 is 18 amino acids long. Here the CDR3 DNA reads TGCGCCAGCAGCCAAGGGGGCCGGACTAGTAGGGGCACAGATACGCAGTATTTT. It specifies CASSQGGRTSRGTDTQYF.

The chain carries TRBV5-8 and TRBJ1-2; D unresolved. The V gene's germline CDR1 is SGHTS and CDR2 YDEGEE. V gave up 1 base and J gave up 7 bases, with 11 bases separating them. The CDR3 runs 13 residues. CDR3 region: CASSLTSAGGYTF. The CDR3, as DNA: TGTGCCAGCAGCTTGACATCGGCGGGTGGCTACACCTTC.

The chain employs TRBV27 and TRBJ2-2; 13 nucleotides align to TRBD2. V was pared by 8 bases and J by 4 bases, with 7 bases of the junction left unmatched. The germline V gene encodes CDR1 MNHEY and CDR2 SMNVEV (reference sequence). This CDR3 is built from 16 residues. Here the CDR3 DNA reads TGTGCCAGCGGAGGGACTAGCGGGACCGCCACCGGGGAGCTGTTTTTT. Translated: CASGGTSGTATGELFF.

The V gene is TRBV11-3, the J gene TRBJ1-5; a weak D match, TRBD1 (6 bases). Per germline, CDR1 SGHNT and CDR2 YENEEA. Deletions cut 7 bases from V and 2 bases from J, with 15 bases between. The CDR3 loop spans 15 amino acids. The CDR3 protein is CASISRGGGNQPQHF. The CDR3 region has the DNA TGTGCCAGCATCTCCAGAGGGGGGGGCAATCAGCCCCAGCATTTT.

This chain connects TRBV29-1 to TRBJ2-3, with TRBD2 matching 8 bases. This CDR3 is 13 amino acids long. Germline loops: CDR1 SQVTM, CDR2 ANQGSEA. With V trimmed by 5 bases and J by 2 bases, 3 bases remained unmatched. The CDR3 reads CSVLAGLTDTQYF. In DNA form, the CDR3 reads TGCAGCGTTTTAGCGGGGCTCACAGATACGCAGTATTTT.

The rearrangement uses TRBV28 and TRBJ2-1, with D hard to call. The V gene's germline CDR1 is MDHEN and CDR2 SYDVKM. The CDR3 is 12 amino acids. V was cut by 2 bases and J by 6 bases, with 5 bases left in between. CDR3 in DNA: TGTGCCAGCAGTTTAAAGGGCAATGAGCAGTTCTTC. This codes for CASSLKGNEQFF. The complete variable domain, with remaining parts taken from reference TRBV28 and TRBJ2-1, reads DVKVTQSSRYLVKRTGEKVFLECVQDMDHENMFWYRQDPGLGLRLIYFSYDVKMKEKGDIPEGYSVSREKKERFSLILESASTNQTSMYLCASSLKGNEQFFGPGTRLTVL.

This clone is a singleton in its sample. The rearrangement links TRBV30 to TRBJ1-4; D may be TRBD1 (5 bases). The CDR3 loop spans 14 amino acids. Deletions cut 6 bases from V and 3 bases from J, with 14 bases between. Germline V lookup: CDR1 GTSNPN, CDR2 SVGIG (reference sequence). CDR3 loop: CACRRDPSNEKLFF. CDR3 nucleotide sequence: TGTGCCTGTCGGAGGGACCCATCTAATGAAAAACTGTTTTTT.

This chain links TRBV4-1 with TRBJ2-1; no firm D call. This CDR3 comprises 16 residues. Germline lookup yields CDR1 MGHRA and CDR2 YSYEKL. V lost 1 base and J 5 bases, leaving 15 bases between the germline ends. The chain's CDR3 is CASSQGNYMPHNEQFF. The CDR3 nucleotides are TGCGCCAGCAGCCAAGGCAATTACATGCCCCACAATGAGCAGTTCTTC.